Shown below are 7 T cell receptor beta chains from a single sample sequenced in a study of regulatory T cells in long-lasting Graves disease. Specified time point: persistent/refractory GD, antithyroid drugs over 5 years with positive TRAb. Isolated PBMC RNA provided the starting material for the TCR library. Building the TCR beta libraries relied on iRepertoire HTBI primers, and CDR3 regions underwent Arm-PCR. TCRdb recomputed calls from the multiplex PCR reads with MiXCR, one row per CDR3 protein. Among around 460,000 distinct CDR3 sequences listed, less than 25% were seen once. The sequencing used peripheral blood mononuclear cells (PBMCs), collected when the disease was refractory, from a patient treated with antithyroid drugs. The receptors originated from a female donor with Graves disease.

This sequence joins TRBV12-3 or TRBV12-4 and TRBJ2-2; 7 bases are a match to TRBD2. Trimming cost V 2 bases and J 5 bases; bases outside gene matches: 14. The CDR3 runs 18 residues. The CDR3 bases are TGTGCCAGCAGTTTACGTAAAGCGGGACTTAGGCCAACCGGGGAGCTGTTTTTT. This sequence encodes CASSLRKAGLRPTGELFF.

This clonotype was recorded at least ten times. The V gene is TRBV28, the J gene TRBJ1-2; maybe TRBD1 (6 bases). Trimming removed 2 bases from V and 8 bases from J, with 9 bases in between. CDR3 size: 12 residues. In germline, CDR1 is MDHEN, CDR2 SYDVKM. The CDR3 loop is CASSLEQGGYTF. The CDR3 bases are TGTGCCAGCAGTTTAGAACAGGGAGGCTACACCTTC.

In nucleotides, the CDR3 is TGTGCCAGCAGCCCTCTATTCCAAGAGACCCAGTACTTC. This gives the protein CASSPLFQETQYF. The chain has TRBV3-1 and TRBJ2-5; D not resolved. The CDR3 totals 13 residues. Germline V gene lookup returns CDR1 LGHDT and CDR2 YNNKEL (reference sequence). Trimming took off 4 bases at V and 1 base at J, with 7 bases between the two ends.

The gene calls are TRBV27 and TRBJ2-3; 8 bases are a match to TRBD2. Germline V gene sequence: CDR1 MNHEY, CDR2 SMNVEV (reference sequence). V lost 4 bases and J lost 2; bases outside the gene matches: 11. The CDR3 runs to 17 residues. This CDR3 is CASSSPLTSEHTDTQYF. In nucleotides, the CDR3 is TGTGCCAGCAGTTCCCCTTTGACTAGCGAACACACAGATACGCAGTATTTT.

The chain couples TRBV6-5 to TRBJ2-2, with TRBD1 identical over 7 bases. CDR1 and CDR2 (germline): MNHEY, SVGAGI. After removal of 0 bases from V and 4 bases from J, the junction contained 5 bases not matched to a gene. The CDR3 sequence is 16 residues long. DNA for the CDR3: TGTGCCAGCAGTTACTCCCGGGACAGCTTCACCGGGGAGCTGTTTTTT. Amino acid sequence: CASSYSRDSFTGELFF.

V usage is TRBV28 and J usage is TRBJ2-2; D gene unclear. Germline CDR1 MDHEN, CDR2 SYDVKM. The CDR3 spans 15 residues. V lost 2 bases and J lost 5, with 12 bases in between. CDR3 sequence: CASSLRGFGTGELFF. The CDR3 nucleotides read TGTGCCAGCAGTTTAAGAGGTTTCGGGACCGGGGAGCTGTTTTTT. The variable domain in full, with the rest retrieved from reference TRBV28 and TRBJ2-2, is DVKVTQSSRYLVKRTGEKVFLECVQDMDHENMFWYRQDPGLGLRLIYFSYDVKMKEKGDIPEGYSVSREKKERFSLILESASTNQTSMYLCASSLRGFGTGELFFGEGSRLTVL.

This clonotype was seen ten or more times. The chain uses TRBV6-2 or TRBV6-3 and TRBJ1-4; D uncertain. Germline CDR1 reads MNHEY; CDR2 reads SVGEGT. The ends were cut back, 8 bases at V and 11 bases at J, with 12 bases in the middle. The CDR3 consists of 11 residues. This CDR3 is CASGDGRKLFF. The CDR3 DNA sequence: TGTGCCAGCGGAGACGGGCGGAAACTGTTTTTT.